This is a list of T cell receptor beta chains from one sample in a study of vaccination and CD4 T cells after COVID-19. The antigens these receptors bind are not known. Each CDR3 protein gets one entry after TCRdb re-called the PCR reads with MiXCR. The sample records about 10,000 distinct CDR3 sequences, roughly 25% being singletons. This specimen consisted of CD4+ T cells from blood, cultured in vitro, obtained before SARS-CoV-2 vaccination. The source is a human donor who received a COVID-19 vaccine. The CDR3 runs from the conserved cysteine through the conserved F or W. The D gene is left open where the match is weak. Not all rows give a size; the values are once, few, many and, for expanded clones, a class.

abundance	v_gene	d_gene	j_gene	CDR3aa	CDR3nt
NA	TRBV24-1	TRBD2	TRBJ2-1	CATSDQRLAGTYNEQFF	TGTGCCACCAGTGATCAGAGGCTAGCGGGGACATACAATGAGCAGTTCTTC
medium-sized	TRBV20-1	TRBD1	TRBJ2-2	CSAGVSGTGRSGELFF	TGCAGTGCTGGGGTTTCCGGGACAGGGAGGTCCGGGGAGCTGTTTTTT
NA	TRBV19	NA	TRBJ2-3	CASSIKGYRTDTQYF	TGTGCCAGTAGTATTAAGGGGTATAGGACAGATACGCAGTATTTT
NA	TRBV6-1	NA	TRBJ2-7	CASSASVSRYEQYF	TGTGCCAGCAGCGCCTCTGTGTCCCGCTACGAGCAGTACTTC
NA	TRBV10-3	TRBD1	TRBJ1-2	CAINPAGQGAGGYTF	TGTGCCATAAACCCGGCGGGCCAGGGGGCGGGAGGCTACACCTTC
few	TRBV12-3/TRBV12-4	TRBD1	TRBJ1-1	CASSGQGFTEAFF	TGTGCCAGCAGTGGACAGGGATTCACTGAAGCTTTCTTT
NA	TRBV12-3/TRBV12-4	NA	TRBJ1-2	CASSRGGDYGYTF	TGTGCCAGCAGTAGGGGGGGCGACTATGGCTACACCTTC
few	TRBV6-5	NA	TRBJ1-1	CASSSKLNTEAFF	TGTGCCAGCAGTTCCAAGTTGAACACTGAAGCTTTCTTT
NA	TRBV14	TRBD2	TRBJ2-7	CASSLLTSGEGEQYF	TGTGCCAGCAGCCTATTGACTAGCGGGGAGGGCGAGCAGTACTTC
NA	TRBV30	NA	TRBJ1-2	CAWSVDPDYGYTF	TGTGCCTGGAGTGTGGACCCCGACTATGGCTACACCTTC
NA	TRBV6-1	NA	TRBJ2-1	CASSRRHEQFF	TGTGCCAGCAGTCGTAGACATGAGCAGTTCTTC
few	TRBV7-8	TRBD2	TRBJ2-5	CASSLGMAGGQETQYF	TGTGCCAGCAGCTTAGGAATGGCGGGGGGGCAAGAGACCCAGTACTTC
few	TRBV5-4	TRBD1	TRBJ1-6	CASSRTGGGSPLHF	TGTGCCAGCAGCAGGACAGGGGGCGGTTCACCCCTCCACTTT
once	TRBV9	NA	TRBJ2-3	CASSVDGGPPDTQYF	TGTGCCAGCAGCGTAGACGGGGGCCCCCCAGATACGCAGTATTTT
NA	TRBV25-1	TRBD1	TRBJ1-2	CASSGGQAYGYTF	TGTGCCAGCAGTGGAGGACAGGCCTATGGCTACACCTTC
few	TRBV6-1	TRBD1	TRBJ1-3	CASGDRGNTIYF	TGTGCCAGCGGGGACAGGGGAAACACCATATATTTT
few	TRBV21-1	NA	TRBJ2-2	CASSKVIGGRGVDTGELFF	TGTGCCAGCAGCAAAGTAATTGGTGGGCGCGGGGTCGACACCGGGGAGCTGTTTTTT
NA	TRBV5-1	TRBD1	TRBJ1-2	CASSLETGGVNYGYTF	TGCGCCAGCAGCTTGGAGACAGGGGGCGTGAACTATGGCTACACCTTC
few	TRBV5-1	TRBD2	TRBJ2-5	CASIENGGQETQYF	TGCGCCAGCATAGAGAACGGGGGGCAAGAGACCCAGTACTTC
NA	TRBV4-2	TRBD2	TRBJ2-3	CASSQERLAGLSTDTQYF	TGTGCCAGCAGCCAAGAAAGGCTAGCGGGACTCAGCACAGATACGCAGTATTTT
few	TRBV12-5	TRBD1	TRBJ1-1	CASGLGGQVNTEAFF	TGTGCTAGTGGTTTGGGGGGACAGGTCAACACTGAAGCTTTCTTT
NA	TRBV10-3	NA	TRBJ2-5	CASSGGPPGQLQETQYF	TGTGCCAGCAGCGGAGGACCACCGGGACAACTCCAAGAGACCCAGTACTTC
NA	TRBV20-1	NA	TRBJ1-1	CSAIGPRTLNTEAFF	TGCAGTGCTATAGGCCCCCGGACCTTGAACACTGAAGCTTTCTTT
few	TRBV19	TRBD2	TRBJ2-3	CASSIGWASGGPATDTQYF	TGTGCCAGTAGTATAGGCTGGGCTAGCGGGGGCCCCGCCACAGATACGCAGTATTTT
few	TRBV7-3	NA	TRBJ2-5	CASSLTFGVQETQYF	TGTGCCAGCAGCTTAACGTTCGGGGTTCAAGAGACCCAGTACTTC
few	TRBV20-1	TRBD1	TRBJ1-4	CSARDMTGGSEKLFF	TGCAGTGCTAGAGATATGACAGGGGGTAGTGAAAAACTGTTTTTT
once	TRBV6-1	TRBD2	TRBJ2-5	CASSTTSGVPMETQYF	TGTGCCAGCAGCACGACTAGCGGGGTCCCAATGGAGACCCAGTACTTC
few	TRBV27	TRBD1	TRBJ1-3	CASSLSGQGTGNTIYF	TGTGCCAGCAGTTTATCGGGACAGGGTACTGGAAACACCATATATTTT
NA	TRBV20-1	NA	TRBJ1-1	CSAYRDLTEAFF	TGCAGTGCTTACAGGGACCTCACTGAAGCTTTCTTT
NA	TRBV19	TRBD2	TRBJ2-7	CASSTTSVDEQYF	TGTGCCAGTAGTACGACTAGCGTCGACGAGCAGTACTTC
NA	TRBV5-4	TRBD2	TRBJ2-1	CASSLASGGASRQFF	TGTGCCAGCAGCTTGGCTAGCGGGGGGGCATCGAGGCAGTTCTTC
few	TRBV12-3/TRBV12-4	TRBD2	TRBJ2-1	CASSPSGGAYEQFF	TGTGCCAGCAGTCCTAGCGGGGGGGCCTATGAGCAGTTCTTC
NA	TRBV10-1	TRBD2	TRBJ2-1	CASKGTSGGNEQFF	TGCGCCAGCAAAGGGACTAGCGGGGGCAATGAGCAGTTCTTC
NA	TRBV20-1	NA	TRBJ1-6	CSARTGHPPVYNSPLHF	TGCAGTGCTCGGACCGGACACCCGCCCGTCTATAATTCACCCCTCCACTTT
few	TRBV20-1	TRBD1	TRBJ1-2	CSAVGTGRVGYTF	TGCAGTGCCGTCGGGACAGGTAGAGTGGGCTACACCTTC
NA	TRBV7-9	NA	TRBJ1-2	CASSPYQGGYGYTF	TGTGCCAGCAGCCCATACCAGGGTGGCTATGGCTACACCTTC
NA	TRBV12-5	NA	TRBJ1-2	CASGLVVGGEVEGYTF	TGTGCTAGTGGTTTGGTAGTGGGTGGTGAGGTGGAGGGCTACACCTTC
few	TRBV29-1	TRBD1	TRBJ1-2	CSGQPGQGSGYTF	TGCAGCGGGCAACCGGGACAGGGGTCTGGCTACACCTTC
few	TRBV7-8	NA	TRBJ2-2	CASSAGSNTGELFF	TGTGCCAGCAGTGCAGGTTCGAACACCGGGGAGCTGTTTTTT
few	TRBV19	NA	TRBJ2-5	CASSMHSQETQYF	TGTGCCAGTAGTATGCACAGCCAAGAGACCCAGTACTTC
few	TRBV7-8	NA	TRBJ1-1	CASSLFPAMNTEAFF	TGTGCCAGCAGCTTATTTCCAGCTATGAACACTGAAGCTTTCTTT
few	TRBV24-1	NA	TRBJ1-2	CATSDSTSVIGYTF	TGTGCCACCAGTGATTCTACATCGGTAATCGGCTACACCTTC
few	TRBV10-3	TRBD2	TRBJ2-3	CAISEGLASTDTQYF	TGTGCCATCAGTGAGGGACTAGCCAGCACAGATACGCAGTATTTT
few	TRBV30	NA	TRBJ1-1	CAWTSWGKNTEAFF	TGTGCCTGGACTTCCTGGGGCAAAAACACTGAAGCTTTCTTT
NA	TRBV27	TRBD1	TRBJ2-3	CASSLLLGTGRADTQYF	TGTGCCAGCAGTCTCTTGCTTGGGACAGGGAGAGCAGATACGCAGTATTTT
NA	TRBV4-2	NA	TRBJ1-1	CASSQGLDRMNTEAFF	TGTGCCAGCAGCCAAGGGCTCGACAGAATGAACACTGAAGCTTTCTTT
NA	TRBV20-1	TRBD1	TRBJ1-6	CSARGTGGYNSPLHF	TGCAGTGCTAGAGGGACAGGGGGCTATAATTCACCCCTCCACTTT
NA	TRBV30	NA	TRBJ1-4	CAWMQGPTNEKLFF	TGTGCCTGGATGCAGGGGCCAACTAATGAAAAACTGTTTTTT
few	TRBV30	NA	TRBJ2-1	CAWQRRGDSSYNEQFF	TGTGCCTGGCAACGTCGGGGGGACAGCTCCTACAATGAGCAGTTCTTC
once	TRBV7-3	NA	TRBJ2-3	CASSKLTADTQYF	TGTGCCAGCAGCAAATTAACGGCAGATACGCAGTATTTT
NA	TRBV7-9	NA	TRBJ2-7	CASSLEADRGEQYF	TGTGCCAGCAGCTTAGAGGCGGACAGAGGCGAGCAGTACTTC
few	TRBV6-1	TRBD1	TRBJ2-6	CASIKTGSGANVLTF	TGTGCCAGCATTAAGACAGGGTCTGGGGCCAACGTCCTGACTTTC
few	TRBV24-1	NA	TRBJ1-5	CATSDPGSDYQPQHF	TGTGCCACCAGTGATCCGGGCTCCGATTATCAGCCCCAGCATTTT
NA	TRBV2	NA	TRBJ1-6	CASSGVGGSPLHF	TGTGCCAGCAGTGGGGTCGGAGGGTCACCCCTCCACTTT
NA	TRBV7-6	TRBD2	TRBJ2-3	CASSLSGGRDTQYF	TGTGCCAGCAGCTTGAGCGGGGGTAGGGATACGCAGTATTTT